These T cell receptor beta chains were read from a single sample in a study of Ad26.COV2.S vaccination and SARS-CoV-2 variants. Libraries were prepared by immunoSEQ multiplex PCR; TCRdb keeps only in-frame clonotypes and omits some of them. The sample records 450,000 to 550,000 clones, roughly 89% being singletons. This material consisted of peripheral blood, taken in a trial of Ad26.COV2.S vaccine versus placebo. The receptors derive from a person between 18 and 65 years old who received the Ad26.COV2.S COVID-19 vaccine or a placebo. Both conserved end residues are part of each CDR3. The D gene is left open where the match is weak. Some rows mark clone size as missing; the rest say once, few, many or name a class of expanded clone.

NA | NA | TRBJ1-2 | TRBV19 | TGTGCCACTAACGGACGGGGCGGATATCCAACATATGGCTACACCTTC | CATNGRGGYPTYGYTF
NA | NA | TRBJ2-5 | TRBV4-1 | TGCGCCAGCAGCCAAGGGCGGGGCACCCAGACCCAGTACTTC | CASSQGRGTQTQYF
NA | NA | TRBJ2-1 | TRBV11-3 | TGTGCCAGCAGCTACCGCCTCCCAAGTAGCGAGCAGTTCTTC | CASSYRLPSSEQFF
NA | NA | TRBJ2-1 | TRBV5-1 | TGCGCCAGCAGCTTTGATCCGGGACTGCTAAATGAGCAGTTCTTC | CASSFDPGLLNEQFF
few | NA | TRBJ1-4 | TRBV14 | TGTGCCAGCAGCCAAGTAATCACTGAAAAACTGTTTTTT | CASSQVITEKLFF
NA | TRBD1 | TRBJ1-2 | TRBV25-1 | TGTGCCAGCAGTGAAGGGGGACAGAGGGGCTATGGCTACACCTTC | CASSEGGQRGYGYTF
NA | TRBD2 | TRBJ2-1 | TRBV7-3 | TGTGCCAGCAGCCATGGGGGGGCTAGCGGGTACAATGAGCAGTTCTTC | CASSHGGASGYNEQFF
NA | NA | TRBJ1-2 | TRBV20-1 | TGCAGTGCTAGTACTGGGGGCTATGGCTACACCTTC | CSASTGGYGYTF
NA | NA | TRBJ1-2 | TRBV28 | TGTGCCAGCAGTTTAAGGGCAACAGGTTATGGCTACACCTTC | CASSLRATGYGYTF
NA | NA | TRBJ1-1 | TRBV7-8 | TGTGCCAGCAGCTTCGGGCAGCACACTGAAGCTTTCTTT | CASSFGQHTEAFF
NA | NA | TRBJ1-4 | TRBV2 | TGTGCCAGCAGTGAAAATGGCAGGTCTCTGGGTTGGGAACTGTTTTTT | CASSENGRSLGWELFF
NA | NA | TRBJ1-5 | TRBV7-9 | TGTGCCAGCAGCTTACGGGACAATCAGCCCCAGCATTTT | CASSLRDNQPQHF
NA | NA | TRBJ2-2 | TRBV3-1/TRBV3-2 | TGTGCCAGCACCGCGACTGGGAGCACCGGGGAGCTGTTTTTT | CASTATGSTGELFF
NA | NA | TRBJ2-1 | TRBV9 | TGTGCCAGCAGCGTGTCGGGTTTAAGCGAGCAGTTCTTC | CASSVSGLSEQFF
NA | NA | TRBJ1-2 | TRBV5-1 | TGCGCCAGCAGCTTGGGGCGCGTCAACTATGGCTACACCTTC | CASSLGRVNYGYTF
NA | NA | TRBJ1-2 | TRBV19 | TGTGCCAGTAGTATATATGCGAGCTTCCCTGGGAACTATGGCTACACCTTC | CASSIYASFPGNYGYTF
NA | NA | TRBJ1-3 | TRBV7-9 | TGTGCCAGCAAGCCTGGGATAAGCTCTGGAAACACCATATATTTT | CASKPGISSGNTIYF
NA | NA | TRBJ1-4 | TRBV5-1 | TGCGCCAGCAGCTTGGGTGAGAAAACCGTAAAACTGTTTTTT | CASSLGEKTVKLFF
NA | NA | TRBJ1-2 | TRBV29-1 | TGCAGCGTTGAAGTGGAGGCTCTCCTAGAAGGCTATGGCTACACCTTC | CSVEVEALLEGYGYTF
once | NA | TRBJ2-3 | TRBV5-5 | TGTGCCAGCAGCATAGACTCCTCAGATACGCAGTATTTT | CASSIDSSDTQYF
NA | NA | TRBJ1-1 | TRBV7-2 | TGTGCCAGCAGCCTCAGGGGAGGGCGAAACACTGAAGCTTTCTTT | CASSLRGGRNTEAFF
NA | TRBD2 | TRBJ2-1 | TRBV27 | TGTGCCAGCAGGTTAGCGGGGGCCAATGAGCAGTTCTTC | CASRLAGANEQFF
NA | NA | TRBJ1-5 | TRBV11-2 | TGTGCCAGCAGCTTAGAAATCAGGCAGCCCCAGCATTTT | CASSLEIRQPQHF